This TCR beta chain originates from a study of blood T cell repertoires in COVID-19. The V end lost 2 bases, the J end lost 11 bases, and 9 bases lay between the germline ends. Germline-derived CDR1 and CDR2 are MDHEN and SYDVKM. CDR3 length: 12 amino acids. Assay: immunoSEQ multiplex PCR; the TCRdb copy retains only in-frame clones and omits some. The sample gives fewer than 450,000 clones, around 91% of which show up once; around 3.5% is in the top ten. Sequencing was done on a sample of peripheral blood. The sequence came from a woman aged 18-29 years who had recovered from COVID-19. This chain uses TRBV28 with TRBJ2-2; D call uncertain. CDR3 protein: CASSLMVGELFF. For the CDR3, the DNA is TGTGCCAGCAGTTTAATGGTGGGCGAGCTGTTTTTT. Supplemented by reference TRBV28 and TRBJ2-2, the full variable domain reads DVKVTQSSRYLVKRTGEKVFLECVQDMDHENMFWYRQDPGLGLRLIYFSYDVKMKEKGDIPEGYSVSREKKERFSLILESASTNQTSMYLCASSLMVGELFFGEGSRLTVL.